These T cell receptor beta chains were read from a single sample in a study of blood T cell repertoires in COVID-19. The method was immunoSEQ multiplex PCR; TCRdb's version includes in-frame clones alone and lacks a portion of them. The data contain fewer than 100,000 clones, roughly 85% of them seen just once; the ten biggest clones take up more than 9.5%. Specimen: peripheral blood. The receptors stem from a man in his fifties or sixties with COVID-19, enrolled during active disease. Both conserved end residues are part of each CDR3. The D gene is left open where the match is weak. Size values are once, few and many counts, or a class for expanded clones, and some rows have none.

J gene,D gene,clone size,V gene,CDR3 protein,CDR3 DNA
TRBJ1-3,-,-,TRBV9,CASTRGGENTIYF,TGTGCCAGTACTCGGGGGGGTGAAAACACCATATATTTT
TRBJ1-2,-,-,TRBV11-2,CASSLVRSGASYGYTF,TGTGCCAGCAGCTTAGTGAGATCAGGGGCAAGCTATGGCTACACCTTC
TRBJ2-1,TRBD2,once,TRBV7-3,CASSTGLADNEQFF,TGTGCCAGCAGCACGGGACTAGCGGACAATGAGCAGTTCTTC
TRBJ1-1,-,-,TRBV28,CASSPPERNTEAFF,TGTGCCAGCAGTCCTCCGGAGAGGAACACTGAAGCTTTCTTT
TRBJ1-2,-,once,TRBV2,CASSVGLDGYTF,TGTGCCAGCAGTGTGGGGCTTGATGGCTACACCTTC
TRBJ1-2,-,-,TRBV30,CAWNQDGYTF,TGTGCCTGGAACCAGGATGGCTACACCTTC
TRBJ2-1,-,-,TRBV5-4,CASSLERQGINNEQFF,TGTGCCAGCAGCTTGGAGCGCCAGGGAATAAACAATGAGCAGTTCTTC
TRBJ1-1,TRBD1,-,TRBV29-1,CSVVGGYPEAFF,TGCAGCGTTGTAGGGGGCTACCCAGAAGCTTTCTTT
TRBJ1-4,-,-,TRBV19,CASSPPTGGGEKLFF,TGTGCCAGTAGTCCCCCGACAGGTGGAGGAGAAAAACTGTTTTTT
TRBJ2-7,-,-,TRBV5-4,CASSKDRYRDEQYF,TGTGCCAGCAGCAAAGACAGGTACCGTGACGAGCAGTACTTC
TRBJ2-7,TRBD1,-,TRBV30,CAWIFGRGINEQYF,TGTGCCTGGATATTCGGCAGGGGGATAAACGAGCAGTACTTC
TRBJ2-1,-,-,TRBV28,CASSSPGRGANEQFF,TGTGCCAGCAGTTCCCCGGGACGCGGGGCCAATGAGCAGTTCTTC
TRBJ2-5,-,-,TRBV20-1,CSASILAGETQYF,TGCAGTGCTAGTATACTAGCTGGGGAGACCCAGTACTTC
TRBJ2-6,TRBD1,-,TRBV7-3,CASSSRDRDFSGANVLTF,TGTGCCAGCAGCTCCCGGGACAGAGACTTTTCTGGGGCCAACGTCCTGACTTTC
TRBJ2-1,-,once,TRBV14,CASSQEQTYSYNEQFF,TGTGCCAGCAGCCAAGAACAGACCTACTCCTACAATGAGCAGTTCTTC
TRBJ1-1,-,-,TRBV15,CATSRPPGTEAFF,TGTGCCACCAGCAGGCCCCCAGGCACTGAAGCTTTCTTT
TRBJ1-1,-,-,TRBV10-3,CAIRRAENTEAFF,TGTGCCATCAGGAGGGCGGAGAACACTGAAGCTTTCTTT
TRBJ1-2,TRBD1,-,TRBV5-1,CASSGLPGQGDGYTF,TGCGCCAGCAGCGGTTTACCGGGACAGGGCGATGGCTACACCTTC
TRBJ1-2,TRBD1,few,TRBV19,CASSTTGDTNYGYTF,TGTGCCAGTAGTACTACAGGGGATACTAACTATGGCTACACCTTC
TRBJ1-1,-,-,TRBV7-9,CASSPDLSGGQRRAFF,TGTGCCAGCAGCCCGGATCTCTCGGGGGGCCAGCGCCGAGCTTTCTTT
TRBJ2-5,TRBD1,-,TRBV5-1,CASSSGVGQGFGETQYF,TGCGCCAGCAGCTCGGGTGTGGGACAGGGTTTCGGAGAGACCCAGTACTTC
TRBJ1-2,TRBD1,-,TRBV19,CASSGRDRGSYGYTF,TGTGCCAGTAGTGGACGGGACAGGGGAAGCTATGGCTACACCTTC
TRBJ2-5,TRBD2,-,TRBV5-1,CASSKGLADETQYF,TGCGCCAGCAGCAAGGGACTAGCGGATGAGACCCAGTACTTC
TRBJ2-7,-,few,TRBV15,CATSGLAGEEQYF,TGTGCCACCAGCGGACTGGCAGGGGAAGAGCAGTACTTC
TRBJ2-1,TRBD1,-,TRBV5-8,CASSFRQGAIEGNEQFF,TGTGCCAGCAGCTTCCGACAGGGGGCTATTGAGGGCAATGAGCAGTTCTTC
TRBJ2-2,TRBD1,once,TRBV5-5,CASSLTGKGTGELFF,TGTGCCAGCAGCCTGACAGGGAAGGGCACCGGGGAGCTGTTTTTT
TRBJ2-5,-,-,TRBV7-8,CASSSNQETQYF,TGTGCCAGCAGCTCTAATCAAGAGACCCAGTACTTC
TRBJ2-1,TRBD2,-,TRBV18,CASSPLLAGGSNEQFF,TGTGCCAGCTCCCCCCTACTAGCGGGAGGGAGCAATGAGCAGTTCTTC
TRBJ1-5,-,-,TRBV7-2,CASSLAGDRPQHF,TGTGCCAGCAGCTTAGCCGGAGATAGGCCCCAGCATTTT
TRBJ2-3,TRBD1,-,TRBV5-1,CASKGGGTGTSDTQYF,TGCGCCAGCAAGGGGGGAGGGACAGGGACTTCAGATACGCAGTATTTT
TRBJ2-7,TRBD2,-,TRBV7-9,CASSTPLAGSYEQYF,TGTGCCAGCAGCACCCCGCTAGCGGGCTCCTACGAGCAGTACTTC
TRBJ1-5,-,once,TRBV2,CASRRENSNQPQHF,TGTGCCAGCAGGAGGGAAAATAGCAATCAGCCCCAGCATTTT
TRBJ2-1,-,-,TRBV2,CASSEDTAPNEQFF,TGTGCCAGCAGTGAGGATACAGCCCCCAATGAGCAGTTCTTC
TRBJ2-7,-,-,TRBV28,CASSSRGRRNEQYF,TGTGCCAGCAGTTCCCGGGGTCGACGGAACGAGCAGTACTTC
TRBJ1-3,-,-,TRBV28,CASSRTSGNTIYF,TGTGCCAGCAGTCGGACATCTGGAAACACCATATATTTT
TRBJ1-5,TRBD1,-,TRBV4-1,CASSQEGGDQPQHF,TGCGCCAGCAGCCAAGAAGGGGGCGATCAGCCCCAGCATTTT
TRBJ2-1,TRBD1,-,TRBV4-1,CASSQARDRGREQFF,TGCGCCAGCAGCCAGGCCCGGGACAGGGGACGCGAGCAGTTCTTC
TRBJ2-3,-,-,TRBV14,CASSQEGGTRTDTQYF,TGTGCCAGCAGCCAAGAAGGAGGTACCCGGACAGATACGCAGTATTTT
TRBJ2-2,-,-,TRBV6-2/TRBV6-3,CASSYLLNTGELFF,TGTGCCAGCAGTTACCTCTTAAACACCGGGGAGCTGTTTTTT
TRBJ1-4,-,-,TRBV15,CATSREIGLGGEKLFF,TGTGCCACCAGCAGAGAAATTGGGCTCGGAGGAGAAAAACTGTTTTTT